This TCR beta chain was recovered during a study of blood T cell repertoires in COVID-19. Study-wide background: Specimens from acute and convalescent COVID-19 originated in the United States, Italy and Spain. PBMCs, B-cell-depleted T cells, or T cells were the source of the cDNA or gDNA that made up the material.

Authors' data handling: Estimated nucleated cell counts came from reference gene primer amplification. The protocol was immunoSEQ multiplex PCR, while the TCRdb copy is restricted to in-frame clones and leaves out a portion. V, J and clone size derive from that table, while D and trimming were established from the DNA sequence. Altogether about 82,000 clones are present, around 80% being singletons, with the ten largest covering 17%. Germline V CDR1 and CDR2: DFQATT, SNEGSKA (reference sequence). V gave up 3 bases and J gave up 3 bases, with 9 bases separating them. This CDR3 spans 13 amino acids. Sequenced material: peripheral blood. The chain has TRBV20-1 and TRBJ1-5; D may be TRBD1 (5 bases). The TCR originated in a woman aged 55-70 years with acute or convalescent COVID-19. In nucleotides, the CDR3 is TGCAGTGCTAGTTGGGGCACCAATCAGCCCCAGCATTTT. Encoded protein: CSASWGTNQPQHF.